This T cell receptor (beta chain) was identified during a study of T cell responses to AZD1222 COVID-19 vaccine. Sequencing was performed with immunoSEQ multiplex PCR; in TCRdb, only in-frame clones are kept and a portion is missing. The repertoire holds more than 140,000 clones, with about nine tenths as singletons. Findings and limits, study-wide: Donor demographics were predominantly white British with a female majority; clonal diversity may be underestimated.

Worth noting for this clone: Its matching antigen is unknown.

This specimen consisted of peripheral blood, obtained on day 0 of MenACWY control vaccination. The source is an adult in good health.

CDR3 sequence (DNA): TGTGCCAGCAGCCGGGGACAGTACACCGGGGAGCTGTTTTTT. The encoded protein is CASSRGQYTGELFF. V gene TRBV5-4 combines with J gene TRBJ2-2; 7 nucleotides match TRBD1. The CDR3 spans 14 residues. V lost 4 bases to trimming and J lost 3 bases; unmatched junction nucleotides: 3. Germline V gene data show CDR1 as SGHNT and CDR2 as YYREEE (reference sequence).